These 31 T cell receptor beta chains were sequenced from one sample in a study of T cells in Graves' hyperthyroidism and ophthalmopathy. Researchers amplified the TCR beta CDR3 regions from RNA transcripts. An initial round of RT-PCR targeting the TCR CDR3 relied on the HTBI primer set. From the multiplex PCR reads, TCRdb called clonotypes with MiXCR, one entry per CDR3 protein. The table records around 340,000 distinct CDR3 sequences, 15% to 20% of them present only once. Sequencing input: blood. Every receptor here comes from a woman aged 40 to 50 with Graves' ophthalmopathy.

A note on this clonotype: The junction does not match germline at one end; this may be a read error. V usage is TRBV28 and J usage is TRBJ1-6; D unresolved. The CDR3 covers 14 residues. From germline, CDR1 is MDHEN and CDR2 SYDVKM. The DNA for the CDR3 is TGTGCCAGCAGTTCCTGGCAGCCCAATTTACCCCTCCACTTT. Protein product: CASSSWQPNLPLHF.

The rearrangement links TRBV7-2 to TRBJ2-1; TRBD1 matches at 8 bases. CDR1 is SGHTA and CDR2 is FQGNSA in the germline V gene. The CDR3 runs 14 residues. J was trimmed by 6 bases and V by 5 bases; bases with no gene match: 6. CDR3 DNA: TGTGCCAGCAGCCCCGGGACAGGTGCCAATGAGCAGTTCTTC. Its translation: CASSPGTGANEQFF.

There are a few counts of this clonotype. CDR3 nucleotide sequence: TGCGCCAGCAGCCGAGGACAGGCCTCAAGCTCTGGAAACACCATATATTTT. This sequence encodes CASSRGQASSSGNTIYF. V gene TRBV4-1 combines with J gene TRBJ1-3; 7 bases fit TRBD1. The CDR3 covers 17 residues. The V and J ends lost 4 bases and 0 bases, in that order; junction bases with no gene match: 9. Germline V gene sequence: CDR1 MGHRA, CDR2 YSYEKL.

The chain has TRBV25-1 and TRBJ1-6; no clear D. The CDR3 sequence is 13 residues long. Trimming cost V 5 bases and J 4 bases, with 6 bases left between them. Per germline, CDR1 MGHDK and CDR2 SYGVNS. CDR3 nucleotide sequence: TGTGCCAGCAGTATCGCGTATAATTCACCCCTCCACTTT. Residues: CASSIAYNSPLHF.

This clonotype was picked up many times. The chain uses TRBV30 and TRBJ1-5; D is unresolved. The CDR3 covers 11 residues. CDR1 GTSNPN and CDR2 SVGIG come from the germline V gene (reference sequence). V was trimmed by 1 base and J by 9 bases, leaving 7 bases between them. The DNA of the CDR3 is TGTGCCTGGAGTGGGGAGGGGCCCCAGCATTTT. This codes for CAWSGEGPQHF.

This clonotype has just a few counts. CDR3 bases: TGTGCCAGCAGTTTTATGGCAGGGGGCATAAGCAATCAGCCCCAGCATTTT. This gives the protein CASSFMAGGISNQPQHF. The rearrangement links TRBV28 to TRBJ1-5; TRBD1 matches 8 bases. V shed 3 bases and J 1 base; nucleotides not matched to a gene: 8. The CDR3 contains 17 residues. Germline CDR1 MDHEN, CDR2 SYDVKM.

This clonotype was observed at least ten times. The chain has TRBV29-1 and TRBJ2-7; D remains unclear. Germline CDR1 is SQVTM and CDR2 is ANQGSEA. The germline V and J ends were trimmed by 4 bases and 4 bases, with 11 bases remaining between them. This CDR3 has 12 amino acids. CDR3 loop: CSVVSRSYEQYF. Here the CDR3 DNA reads TGCAGCGTTGTATCGAGGTCATACGAGCAGTACTTC.

The chain has TRBV11-2 and TRBJ2-5, with D perhaps matching TRBD1 or TRBD2 (5 bases each). The CDR3 totals 15 residues. Germline-derived CDR1 and CDR2 are SGHAT and FQNNGV. Trimming removed 4 bases from V and 7 bases from J, with 19 bases in between. The CDR3 bases are TGTGCCAGCAGCTCCCTTAGGGACCCGGGTTGGACCCAGTACTTC. Its translation: CASSSLRDPGWTQYF.

This clonotype was counted at least ten times. This chain connects TRBV28 to TRBJ1-1; D is undetermined. The CDR3 totals 14 residues. With 2 bases removed from V and 3 bases from J, the gap between germline ends came to 10 bases. Germline V lookup: CDR1 MDHEN, CDR2 SYDVKM. For the CDR3, the DNA is TGTGCCAGCAGTTTAGACCTGGGTGACACTGAAGCTTTCTTT. As protein: CASSLDLGDTEAFF.

This clonotype was recorded at least ten times. The chain is built from TRBV28 and TRBJ2-7, with D tentatively TRBD1 (6 bases). The CDR3 length is 12 residues. V gave up 5 bases and J gave up 3 bases, with 8 bases separating them. CDR1 and CDR2 from the germline V gene are MDHEN and SYDVKM. CDR3 loop: CASSLDSYEQYF. As DNA, the CDR3 is TGTGCCAGCAGTCTGGACAGCTACGAGCAGTACTTC. The complete variable domain, with remaining parts taken from reference TRBV28 and TRBJ2-7, reads DVKVTQSSRYLVKRTGEKVFLECVQDMDHENMFWYRQDPGLGLRLIYFSYDVKMKEKGDIPEGYSVSREKKERFSLILESASTNQTSMYLCASSLDSYEQYFGPGTRLTVT.

This clonotype was seen at least ten times. The chain uses TRBV6-4 and TRBJ2-2; TRBD2 might be the D (5 bases). Germline lookup yields CDR1 MRHNA and CDR2 SNTAGT. With 5 bases removed from V and 6 bases from J, the gap between germline ends came to 7 bases. CDR3 length equals 12 residues. The CDR3 nucleotides read TGTGCCAGCAGTACTAGTTCCGGGGAGCTGTTTTTT. Protein: CASSTSSGELFF.

This clonotype was detected ten times or more. This chain uses TRBV10-3 with TRBJ1-2; 9 bases match TRBD1. V lost 3 bases, J lost 5 bases, and 7 bases stayed unmatched. Germline assignment: CDR1 ENHRY and CDR2 SYGVKD. The CDR3 spans 15 residues. In nucleotides, the CDR3 is TGTGCCATCAGTGATGGGACAGGGAAAGAGTATGGCTACACCTTC. This sequence encodes CAISDGTGKEYGYTF.

Many counts were recorded for this clonotype. The chain uses TRBV30 and TRBJ1-1, with a possible D match to TRBD1 (5 bases). Germline V gene lookup returns CDR1 GTSNPN and CDR2 SVGIG (reference sequence). This CDR3 is 12 amino acids long. Deletions cut 3 bases from V and 7 bases from J, with 12 bases between. CDR3 protein: CAWRGGSDEAFF. The CDR3 nucleotides read TGTGCCTGGAGGGGGGGATCGGATGAAGCTTTCTTT.

This clonotype showed up many times. The rearrangement uses TRBV20-1 and TRBJ2-4, with D possibly TRBD2 on 5 matching bases. V lost 3 bases to trimming and J lost 0 bases, with 12 bases between them. The CDR3 spans 15 residues. Germline V gene sequence: CDR1 DFQATT, CDR2 SNEGSKA (reference sequence). DNA for the CDR3: TGCAGTGCTAGTGCCGGGAACCTAGCCAAAAACATTCAGTACTTC. As protein: CSASAGNLAKNIQYF.

The chain is built from TRBV7-8 and TRBJ2-3; D tentatively reads TRBD1 or TRBD2 (5 bases each). This CDR3 contains 15 residues. The V gene lost 2 bases and the J gene lost 0 bases, with 9 bases spanning the gap. From germline, CDR1 is SGHVS and CDR2 FQNEAQ. In DNA form, the CDR3 reads TGTGCCAGCAGCTTACCGGGACGGAGCACAGATACGCAGTATTTT. This codes for CASSLPGRSTDTQYF.

This clonotype has ten or more counts. The chain is built from TRBV12-3 or TRBV12-4 and TRBJ2-5; D not resolved. Trimming removed 3 bases from V and 3 bases from J, with 11 bases in between. The CDR3 is made up of 14 amino acids. The CDR3 DNA sequence: TGTGCCAGCAGTTTTCCCCAGCGCAAAGAGACCCAGTACTTC. Translation gives CASSFPQRKETQYF.

This clonotype was seen repeatedly, ten times or more. The genes are TRBV11-2 and TRBJ2-7; D is tentatively TRBD1 or TRBD2 (5 bases each). Germline-derived CDR1 and CDR2 are SGHAT and FQNNGV. The CDR3 is made up of 15 amino acids. V was pared by 5 bases and J by 2 bases, with 16 bases between. The CDR3 bases are TGTGCCAGCAGCGCCAGCCGGGACCCCACCTACGAGCAGTACTTC. This codes for CASSASRDPTYEQYF.

The chain combines TRBV29-1 with TRBJ1-6; 7 bases are a match to TRBD1. Germline V gives CDR1 SQVTM, CDR2 ANQGSEA. V trimming: 6 bases; J trimming: 5 bases; junction bases outside the gene matches: 7. The CDR3 totals 14 residues. The CDR3 DNA is TGCAGCGTACTAACAGGGGACCATAATTCACCCCTCCACTTT. It is translated as CSVLTGDHNSPLHF.

This clonotype has at least ten counts. This chain joins TRBV5-1 and TRBJ2-5, with 10 bases lining up with TRBD2. Looked up from germline, CDR1 is SGHRS and CDR2 is YFSETQ. This CDR3 is 16 amino acids long. Trimming removed 0 bases from V and 6 bases from J; junction bases left unmatched: 8. Written as DNA, the CDR3 is TGCGCCAGCAGCTTGGCCGGGCTAGCGGGAGTACAGACCCAGTACTTC. Its translation: CASSLAGLAGVQTQYF.

This clonotype was recorded a few times. The chain recombines TRBV28 with TRBJ2-7; D possibly uses TRBD1 or TRBD2 (5 bases each). Trimming cost V 11 bases and J 2 bases, with 13 bases left between them. The CDR3 length is 12 residues. Germline V lookup: CDR1 MDHEN, CDR2 SYDVKM. The CDR3 protein is CASGQGPYEQYF. CDR3 sequence (DNA): TGTGCCTCGGGGCAGGGTCCCTACGAGCAGTACTTC.

This clonotype came up many times. V is TRBV7-2 and J is TRBJ2-5; a weak D match, TRBD1 (5 bases). Trimming cost V 2 bases and J 1 base, with 8 bases left between them. The CDR3 totals 14 residues. Germline lookup yields CDR1 SGHTA and CDR2 FQGNSA. In DNA form, the CDR3 reads TGTGCCAGCAGCTTAAGCAGGGTCCAAGAGACCCAGTACTTC. Its protein is CASSLSRVQETQYF.

In its sample, this clonotype was seen many times. CDR3 region: CSARDRRTGPYEQYF. DNA for the CDR3: TGCAGTGCTAGAGATCGTAGGACAGGGCCCTACGAGCAGTACTTC. V and J are TRBV20-1 and TRBJ2-7; 8 bases match TRBD1. V gave up 0 bases and J gave up 2 bases; unmatched junction bases: 6. Looked up from germline, CDR1 is DFQATT and CDR2 is SNEGSKA (reference sequence). The CDR3 sequence is 15 residues long.

This clonotype appeared many times. The CDR3 loop reads CASSPPSGHLSEQYF. The CDR3 DNA is TGTGCCAGCAGCCCGCCTAGCGGGCACCTCTCCGAGCAGTACTTC. The V gene is TRBV13, the J gene TRBJ2-7, with 8 bases aligning to TRBD2. V was pared by 5 bases and J by 6 bases, with 12 bases of the junction left unmatched. Germline V CDR1 and CDR2: PRHDT, FYEKMQ (reference sequence). The CDR3 is 15 residues long.

Concerning this clonotype: At one of its ends the junction is not consistent with the germline gene, which may arise from a read error. The chain employs TRBV6-4 and TRBJ1-1; D unclear. This CDR3 contains 15 residues. CDR1 is MRHNA and CDR2 is SNTAGT in the germline V gene. In nucleotides, the CDR3 is TGTGCCAGCAGTCCAGAGGTCACCCCGAACACTGAAGCTTACTTT. Its protein is CASSPEVTPNTEAYF.

The gene calls are TRBV6-2 or TRBV6-3 and TRBJ2-2, with 10 bases that match TRBD2. Losses at the gene ends were 11 bases for V and 6 bases for J; bases not matched to a gene: 9. This CDR3 region has 14 residues. CDR1 is MNHEY, CDR2 SVGEGT, per germline. The CDR3 DNA follows: TGTGCCGGCATCGAGGGACTAGCGTCCGGGGAGCTGTTTTTT. Protein sequence: CAGIEGLASGELFF.

This clonotype was seen only a few times. J is TRBJ2-2 and V is TRBV19; D uncertain. The CDR3 contains 16 residues. Germline CDR1 LNHDA, CDR2 SQIVND (reference sequence). The V end lost 3 bases, the J end lost 2 bases, and 13 bases lay between the germline ends. This chain's CDR3 is CASSIPTVINTGELFF. DNA for the CDR3: TGTGCCAGTAGTATCCCGACGGTGATAAACACCGGGGAGCTGTTTTTT.

Many counts were recorded for this clonotype. This chain links TRBV3-1 with TRBJ2-5; TRBD1 matches 10 bases. Germline trimming cut 5 bases from V and 4 bases from J; bases unmatched to any gene: 10. CDR1 is LGHDT, CDR2 YNNKEL, per germline (reference sequence). This CDR3 contains 16 residues. CDR3: CASSYGTGVLSETQYF. CDR3 sequence (DNA): TGTGCCAGCAGCTACGGGACAGGGGTACTATCAGAGACCCAGTACTTC.

There are many counts of this clonotype. J is TRBJ2-5 and V is TRBV7-3; D possibly corresponds to TRBD1 (5 bases). The germline V gene encodes CDR1 SGHTA and CDR2 FQGTGA. The CDR3 sequence is 15 residues long. Trimming left V 2 bases short and J 5 bases short, with 15 bases between. CDR3 nucleotide sequence: TGTGCCAGCAGCTTAGGCGGCAGGGTCTCCGAGACCCAGTACTTC. Protein: CASSLGGRVSETQYF.

Ten or more counts support this clonotype. This rearrangement joins TRBV28 to TRBJ2-7; either TRBD1 or TRBD2 may supply D (6 bases each). The CDR3 is 14 residues long. V lost 6 bases and J lost 2, with 14 bases in between. In germline, CDR1 is MDHEN, CDR2 SYDVKM. The CDR3 DNA sequence: TGTGCCAGCAGCGGGGGCAGGGACACCTACGAGCAGTACTTC. It codes for CASSGGRDTYEQYF.

The chain employs TRBV6-2 or TRBV6-3 and TRBJ2-6, with TRBD1 identical over 9 bases. CDR3 length: 19 amino acids. The V gene's germline CDR1 is MNHEY and CDR2 SVGEGT. Unmatched junction bases numbered 7, after V lost 0 bases and J lost 1 base. The CDR3 reads CASSYSAGTGSSGANVLTF. The CDR3 DNA is TGTGCCAGCAGTTACTCTGCCGGGACAGGGTCGTCTGGGGCCAACGTCCTGACTTTC.

This clonotype was recorded at least ten times. J is TRBJ2-3 and V is TRBV29-1, with D possibly being TRBD1 (6 bases). The germline gives CDR1 SQVTM, CDR2 ANQGSEA. The V and J ends lost 2 bases and 3 bases respectively, with 15 bases between them. CDR3 length equals 15 residues. The CDR3 nucleotides are TGCAGCGTTGAAATAGGGGGACAACCGACAGATACGCAGTATTTT. Encoded protein: CSVEIGGQPTDTQYF.